The clone carrying this T cell receptor (beta chain) came up a few times. What it recognizes is unknown. Described time point: baseline, week 1 (first vaccination visit). Documented treatment: pre-vaccination baseline after standard-of-care therapy. The data derive from a study of a mutant IDH1 vaccine in newly diagnosed glioma. Study background: There were about 60% males and about 38% females among treated patients, whose mean age was 40.4 years. Patients' prior therapy spanned radiotherapy, temozolomide, or both; most underwent both.

The V gene's germline CDR1 is SEHNR and CDR2 FQNEAQ (reference sequence). V was pared by 5 bases and J by 7 bases, with 8 bases between. The CDR3 loop spans 12 amino acids. General study findings and limits: It was 80% to 95% of patients that developed vaccine-induced immune responses. Whatever changes occurred in top peripheral T cell clonotypes seemed unrelated to pseudoprogression.

The assay was immunoSEQ multiplex PCR, and TCRdb's table has in-frame clones only and misses some. Of 35,000 to 40,000 clones in the sample, roughly 78% were seen once. The starting material was PBMCs, obtained from a glioma patient treated with radiotherapy, temozolomide or both. The chain joins TRBV7-9 to TRBJ1-4; no clear D. This clonotype was obtained from a middle-aged man with glioma. Some clones in this sample may be carry-over from other donors' samples. The CDR3 bases are TGTGCCAGCAGCCCGCTGGGTGAAAAACTGTTTTTT. It specifies CASSPLGEKLFF.